The rows below give T cell receptor beta chains drawn from one sample of a study of early stage breast cancer tumors. Measured with immunoSEQ multiplex PCR; TCRdb has only the in-frame clones, and not every one. Counted here are more than 20,000 clones, 75% to 80% occurring once; the ten biggest clones make up 28%. The sequencing input was blood. The receptor source for this set is a person aged 55 to 75 with breast cancer. The conserved cysteine and the conserved F or W are not part of the CDR3 here.

V gene	J gene	CDR3 protein
TRBV6-4	TRBJ1-2	ASSATGTGISGYT
TRBV4-2	TRBJ2-7	ASSRLAGIHSYEQY
TRBV9	TRBJ2-7	ASSVGGTYEQY
TRBV19	TRBJ2-7	ASSETALRELQY
TRBV18	TRBJ2-5	ASSPMVAGAQETQY
TRBV28	TRBJ2-7	ASGGHSGSYEQY
TRBV7-9	TRBJ2-7	ASSSRAFTYEQY
TRBV2	TRBJ2-7	ASTDRGPYEQY
TRBV29-1	TRBJ1-1	SVEDPDRGYTEAF
TRBV5-4	TRBJ2-7	ASSFAYERGALEQY
TRBV5-1	TRBJ2-7	ASSLAATAYEQY
TRBV7-8	TRBJ2-1	ASSLAVAGGLDISYNEQF
TRBV2	TRBJ2-1	ASRSRASFDLKF
TRBV11-3	TRBJ2-1	ASSVWGEGRQF
TRBV7-9	TRBJ2-7	ASSPGQGFYEQY
TRBV18	TRBJ1-6	ASSLAYSYNSPLH
TRBV19	TRBJ2-6	ASSIQGSGANVLT
TRBV30	TRBJ2-7	AWSVPDRPPSYEQY
TRBV6-6	TRBJ1-1	AIFSGGAMNTEAF
TRBV6-1	TRBJ1-4	ASKTGTTNEKLF
TRBV18	TRBJ2-1	ASSPFRDSYHNEQF
TRBV7-6	TRBJ2-5	ASSPTYQETQY
TRBV11-2	TRBJ2-5	ASSLYRTQETQY
TRBV30	TRBJ2-1	AWSVRRLLADTYNEQF
TRBV7-9	TRBJ1-5	ASSLAGGRNQPQH
TRBV10-2	TRBJ2-1	ASRREGGEQF
TRBV6-1	TRBJ1-2	ASTRGTPGYT
TRBV2	TRBJ2-5	ASSEYLVGPGGEETQY
TRBV25-1	TRBJ2-3	ASSGTSETTDTQY
TRBV4-2	TRBJ2-5	ASSHRTSGGVSQETQY
TRBV9	TRBJ1-4	ASSVGGTSTNEKLF
TRBV19	TRBJ1-4	ASSAQGAPNEKLF
TRBV29-1	TRBJ2-3	SVELAGGTDTQY
TRBV5-1	TRBJ1-1	ASSLAGGAREWAEAF
TRBV10-3	TRBJ2-7	AISDGQRTYEQY
TRBV5-1	TRBJ2-5	ASSFSAETQY
TRBV9	TRBJ1-5	ASSWDSDQPQH
TRBV12-5	TRBJ2-7	ASGRPGYEQY
TRBV29-1	TRBJ1-2	SVDLGAPQGYT
TRBV2	TRBJ2-2	ASIGQVYTGELF
TRBV30	TRBJ1-2	AWSVPGPSVGYT
TRBV6-6	TRBJ1-1	ASSYHHQELNSF
TRBV19	TRBJ2-5	ASSMGLAGADGETQY
TRBV7-9	TRBJ2-7	ASSLSEEQY
TRBV11-3	TRBJ2-5	ASSPITPLAPEEETQY
TRBV4-1	TRBJ1-4	ASSLMPDLRKLF
TRBV5-1	TRBJ2-5	ASSLKTGTYEETQY
TRBV19	TRBJ2-7	ASSPGVVSYEQY
TRBV5-1	TRBJ1-5	ASSLDSLDQPQH
TRBV11-3	TRBJ1-5	ASSPDRDQPQH
TRBV29-1	TRBJ2-1	SVALSGSGGNEQF
TRBV12-5	TRBJ2-7	ASGLGRSYEQY
TRBV4-1	TRBJ1-2	ASSQVTGTGGYT
TRBV5-4	TRBJ1-4	ASSRGQGEGEKLF
TRBV30	TRBJ2-7	AWSGEVYEQY
TRBV7-6	TRBJ1-1	ASSRGGLNTEAF
TRBV9	TRBJ1-2	ASSVVSLNYGYT
TRBV6-6	TRBJ2-7	ASSSPRTSYEQY
TRBV6-5	TRBJ2-3	ASRIWGEGDTQY